The clone carrying this T cell receptor (beta chain) counts as medium-sized (0.01 to 0.1%). Antigen specificity is unknown. The data were obtained in a study of cytomegalovirus exposure and HLA in healthy donors. General study results and limits: Accurate predictions that matched the HLA-A and HLA-B alleles of most subjects were reportedly made from TCR beta sequences.

Donors were ostensibly healthy at sampling, although undocumented immune exposures were probable. Amplification used 60 Vbeta primers and 13 Jbeta primers. Sequenced by immunoSEQ multiplex PCR; TCRdb stores in-frame clones only, minus some. The table includes 55,000 to 80,000 clones, roughly 74% detected once. V shed 2 bases and J shed 6 bases, with 11 bases lying between them. This CDR3 region has 14 residues. The germline CDR1 and CDR2 sequences are SGHNT and YENEEA. This chain connects TRBV11-3 to TRBJ2-1, with D unresolved. The sequenced material came from PBMCs. This receptor was identified in a woman aged 40 to 50 in good health and CMV-seropositive. CDR3 DNA: TGTGCCAGCAGCTTAACCCCCGCTAGCAATGAGCAGTTCTTC. Translated: CASSLTPASNEQFF.